This entry lists 3 T cell receptor beta chains sequenced from one sample in a study of cytotoxic CD8 clonotypes in ibrutinib-treated CLL listed by TCRdb under 2021. The time point label, read with the paper, signifies: roughly 2 years on ibrutinib. Library preparation was by the immunoSEQ multiplex PCR assay. Drawn from immuneACCESS, this table holds only the in-frame rearrangements with V and J called that TCRdb kept. Clones are partly lost; checked studies trace under half to an unresolved V gene and leave the rest unexplained. The sample yields over 45,000 clones; around 60% were counted once. The top ten hold around 21% of the sample. This sample comprised PBMCs, obtained after 24 months of ibrutinib treatment. The source is a human donor with chronic lymphocytic leukemia.

This clone was counted a few times. The chain uses TRBV20-1 and TRBJ1-5, with D hard to call. CDR1 and CDR2 from the germline V gene are DFQATT and SNEGSKA (reference sequence). The germline V and J ends were trimmed by 7 bases and 8 bases, with 6 bases remaining between them. CDR3 length: 9 residues. CDR3 amino acids: CSGGKPQHF. The CDR3 nucleotides read TGCAGTGGCGGCAAGCCCCAGCATTTT.

The V gene is TRBV29-1, the J gene TRBJ2-5; D is uncertain. Trimming cost V 4 bases and J 1 base, with 13 bases left between them. This CDR3 spans 14 amino acids. Per germline, CDR1 SQVTM and CDR2 ANQGSEA. The CDR3 bases are TGCAGCGTTGGATCAGGCGGCATCCAAGAGACCCAGTACTTC. Translation gives CSVGSGGIQETQYF.

The CDR3 DNA sequence: TGTGCCAGCAGTGGTGGGTGGGAGCAGTTCTTC. It translates to CASSGGWEQFF. The genes are TRBV25-1 and TRBJ2-1; D call uncertain. The CDR3 totals 11 residues. V was cut by 4 bases and J by 10 bases, with 8 bases left in between. Germline V gives CDR1 MGHDK, CDR2 SYGVNS.